This T cell receptor beta chain was documented in a study of T cell responses to AZD1222 COVID-19 vaccine. Study results and limitations: Donors skewed white British and female; clonal diversity was possibly underestimated. Spike-specific TCR breadth and depth rose after two AZD1222 doses.

The CDR3 has 14 residues. Germline CDR1 and CDR2: SGHAT and FQNNGV. Trimming cost V 5 bases and J 5 bases; bases outside gene matches: 6. A remark on this clone: The antigen remains undetermined.

Measured with immunoSEQ multiplex PCR; TCRdb has only the in-frame clones, and not every one. The sample has more than 120,000 clones, 86% seen once. The material was peripheral blood, obtained 28 days after the second AZD1222 dose. This TCR was recovered from an adult who received the AZD1222 COVID-19 vaccine. The chain is built from TRBV11-2 and TRBJ2-1; 7 nucleotides align to TRBD2. CDR3 DNA: TGTGCCAGCAGCGCGGGAGCATCCCACAATGAGCAGTTCTTC. This gives the protein CASSAGASHNEQFF.